Listed here is a single T cell receptor (beta chain). Antigen specificity is unknown. Data came from immunoSEQ multiplex PCR; TCRdb stores just in-frame clones and leaves some out. Among approximately 88,000 clones listed, around 77% were seen once. This record belongs to a study of a mutant IDH1 vaccine in newly diagnosed glioma. Background on the study: Of treated patients, around 62% were men and about 38% women, averaging roughly 40 years. Former treatment meant radiotherapy, temozolomide, or both; the majority had gotten both. Whole-study results and caveats: Whatever changes occurred in top peripheral T cell clonotypes seemed unrelated to pseudoprogression.

Per germline, CDR1 SGHNT and CDR2 YENEEA. This CDR3 has 13 amino acids. With V trimmed by 4 bases and J by 10 bases, 6 bases remained unmatched. As for time point: baseline, week 1 (first vaccination visit). Treatment given: pre-vaccination baseline after standard-of-care therapy. Astrocytomas that were new, WHO grade 3 or 4, IDH1-mutant and ATRX-lost were present in the donors. The source was PBMCs, collected from a glioma patient treated with radiotherapy, temozolomide or both. The source is a man aged 40-49 years with glioma. The chain employs TRBV11-3 and TRBJ2-1; 8 bases match TRBD2. The CDR3, as DNA: TGTGCCAGCAGCTCAAAGCCGGGGGGGGAGCAGTTCTTC. It is translated as CASSSKPGGEQFF.